This T cell receptor (beta chain) was obtained from a study of T cell responses to AZD1222 COVID-19 vaccine. Whole-study context: Second-dose timings of about 4 or about 12 weeks were pooled. Study outcomes and limitations: Close to half of spike-specific TCRs reportedly recognize unmutated variant regions. Sampling captured repertoires only after the peak T cell response. Most donors were white British and more were female, and clonal diversity was possibly underestimated.

This CDR3 spans 13 amino acids. Germline V gene lookup returns CDR1 SGHDN and CDR2 FVKESK. As regards this clone: Its antigen is currently unknown. One junction end disagrees with the germline gene, perhaps due to a read error.

Sequencing used immunoSEQ multiplex PCR; TCRdb keeps in-frame clones, though not all of them. The sample carries approximately 67,000 clones, roughly 89% recorded once. This clonotype originated in an adult in good health. Specimen: peripheral blood, collected on day 0 of AZD1222 vaccination. The chain has TRBV14 and TRBJ1-1, with D perhaps TRBD1 (6 bases). The DNA of the CDR3 is TGTGCCAGCAGTTTCGCAAGGGGGGGCGTACGGGACTTT. Translating it yields CASSFARGGVRDF.